Described below is a single T cell receptor beta chain sequence and its context. Produced via immunoSEQ multiplex PCR; TCRdb's table is partial and in-frame only. The sample includes approximately 89,000 clones, around 94% of them seen just once. The data belong to a study of T cell changes during pregnancy in multiple sclerosis. This CDR3 is built from 16 residues. The germline gives CDR1 GTSNPN, CDR2 SVGIG (reference sequence). Trimming removed 1 base from V and 0 bases from J; junction bases left unmatched: 9. The sequencing used peripheral blood, collected in the third trimester of pregnancy. The J gene is TRBJ2-7, the V gene TRBV30; 7 bases match TRBD2. The clonotype was recovered from a female donor with multiple sclerosis, enrolled in a pregnancy study. The CDR3: CAWSAISGKLSYEQYF. CDR3 DNA sequence: TGTGCCTGGAGTGCAATAAGCGGGAAGCTCTCCTACGAGCAGTACTTC.